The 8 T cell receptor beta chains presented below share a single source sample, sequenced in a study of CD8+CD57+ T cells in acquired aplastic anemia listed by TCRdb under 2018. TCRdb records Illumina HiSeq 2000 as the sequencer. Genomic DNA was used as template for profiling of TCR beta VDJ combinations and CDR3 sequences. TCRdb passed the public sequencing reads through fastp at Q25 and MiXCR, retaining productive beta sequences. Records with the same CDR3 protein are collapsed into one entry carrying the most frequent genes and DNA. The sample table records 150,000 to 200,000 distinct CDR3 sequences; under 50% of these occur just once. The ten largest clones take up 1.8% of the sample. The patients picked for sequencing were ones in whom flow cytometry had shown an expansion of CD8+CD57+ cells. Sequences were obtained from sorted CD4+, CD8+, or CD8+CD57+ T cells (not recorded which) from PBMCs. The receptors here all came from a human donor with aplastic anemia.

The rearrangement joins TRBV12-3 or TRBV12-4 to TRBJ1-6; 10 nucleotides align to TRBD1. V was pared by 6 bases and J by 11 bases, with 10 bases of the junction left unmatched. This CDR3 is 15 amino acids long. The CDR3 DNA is TGTGCCAGCAGCCATACGGGGACAGGGGACCCACCCCTCCACTTT. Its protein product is CASSHTGTGDPPLHF.

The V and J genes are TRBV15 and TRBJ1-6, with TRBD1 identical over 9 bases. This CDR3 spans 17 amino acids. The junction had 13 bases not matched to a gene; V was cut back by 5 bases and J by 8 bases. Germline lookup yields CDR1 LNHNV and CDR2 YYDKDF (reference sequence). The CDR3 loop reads CATSEDPRDRVYSPLHF. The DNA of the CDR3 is TGTGCCACCAGCGAAGACCCTCGGGACAGGGTATATTCACCCCTCCACTTT.

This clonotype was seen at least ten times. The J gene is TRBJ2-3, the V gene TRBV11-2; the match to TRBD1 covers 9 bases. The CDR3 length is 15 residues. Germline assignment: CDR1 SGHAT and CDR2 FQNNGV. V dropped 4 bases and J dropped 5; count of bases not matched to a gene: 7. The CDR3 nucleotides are TGTGCCAGCAGCTCAGGACAGGGGCCTCTAGATACGCAGTATTTT. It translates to CASSSGQGPLDTQYF.

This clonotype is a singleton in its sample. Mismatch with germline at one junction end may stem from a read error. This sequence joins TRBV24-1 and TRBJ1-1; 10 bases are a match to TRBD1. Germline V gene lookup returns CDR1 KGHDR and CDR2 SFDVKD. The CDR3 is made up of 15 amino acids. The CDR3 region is CAASDGQGGRTEAFF. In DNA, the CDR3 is TGTGCCGCCAGTGATGGACAGGGGGGCCGCACTGAAGCTTTCTTT.

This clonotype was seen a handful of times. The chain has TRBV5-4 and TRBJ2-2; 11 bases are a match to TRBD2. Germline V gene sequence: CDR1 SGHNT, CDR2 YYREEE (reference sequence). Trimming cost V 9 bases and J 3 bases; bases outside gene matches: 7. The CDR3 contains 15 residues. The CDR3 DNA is TGTGCCACGGGAGAGGGACTAGCGGACACCGGGGAGCTGTTTTTT. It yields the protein CATGEGLADTGELFF.

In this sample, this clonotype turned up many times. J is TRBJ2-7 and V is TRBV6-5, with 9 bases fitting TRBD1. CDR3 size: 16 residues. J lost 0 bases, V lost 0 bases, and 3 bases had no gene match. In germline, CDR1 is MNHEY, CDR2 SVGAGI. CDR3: CASSYSLGQGSYEQYF. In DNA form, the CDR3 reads TGTGCCAGCAGTTACTCGTTGGGACAGGGCTCCTACGAGCAGTACTTC.

For the CDR3, the DNA is TGTGCCAGCAGCTACTTGGGGGTGGGTACAGATACGCAGTATTTT. Translating gives CASSYLGVGTDTQYF. The chain employs TRBV7-8 and TRBJ2-3; perhaps D is TRBD1 or TRBD2 (5 bases each). The CDR3 spans 15 residues. Germline CDR1 and CDR2: SGHVS and FQNEAQ. V gave up 4 bases and J gave up 3 bases, with 14 bases separating them.

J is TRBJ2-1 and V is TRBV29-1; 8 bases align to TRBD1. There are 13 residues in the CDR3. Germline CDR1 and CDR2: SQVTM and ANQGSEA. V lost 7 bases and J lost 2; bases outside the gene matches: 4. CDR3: CSGGTGPYNEQFF. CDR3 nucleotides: TGCAGCGGAGGGACAGGTCCCTACAATGAGCAGTTCTTC.